The TCR beta chain under discussion was sequenced for a study of regulatory T cells in long-lasting Graves disease. General study results and limits: The number of shared public clonotypes was higher in persistent patients (roughly 3,000) than new patients (966). Persistent disease was characterized by preferential usage of TRBV28, TRBJ1-2 and TRBJ2-5.

Investigators prepared the TCR beta libraries by applying iRepertoire HTBI primers and Arm-PCR of CDR3 regions. TCRdb independently ran MiXCR on the multiplex PCR reads; one entry per CDR3 protein. The data show about 400,000 distinct CDR3 sequences, roughly 17% seen once. Stated time point: newly diagnosed GD, antithyroid drugs for less than 3 months. PBMC-extracted RNA yielded the TCR library. Patients met American Thyroid Association criteria for Graves' disease. This CDR3 comprises 17 residues. Germline V lookup: CDR1 SGDLS, CDR2 YYNGEE. The ends lost 3 bases at V and 4 bases at J; junction bases unmatched: 13. As concerns this clonotype: Its antigen remains unidentified. No conserved phenylalanine or tryptophan ends this CDR3, so it is likely a read error.

Another study also made use of these data, one on T cells in Graves' hyperthyroidism and ophthalmopathy. Per that paper: TCR CDR3 underwent first-round RT-PCR with the HTBI primer set.

The specimen comprised peripheral blood mononuclear cells (PBMCs), sampled at new diagnosis, from a patient treated with antithyroid drugs. V usage is TRBV9 and J usage is TRBJ2-3; 8 nucleotides match TRBD2. The clonotype was recovered from a woman aged 18-29 years with Graves disease. CDR3 sequence reads: CASSASSGTSIPDTQYL. The CDR3 region has the DNA TGTGCCAGCAGCGCCTCTTCCGGGACTAGTATACCAGATACGCAGTATCTT.